A selection of T cell receptor beta chains follows, all from one sample in a study of blood T cell repertoires in COVID-19. TCRdb's table, derived via immunoSEQ multiplex PCR, lists solely in-frame clones and lacks some. Here the sample spans 250,000 to 300,000 clones, less than 90% being singletons. Sequencing was carried out using peripheral blood. Every receptor here comes from a man aged 60 to 69 who had recovered from COVID-19. Each CDR3 is given with its conserved first and last residue. A D gene is named only where the DNA matches it firmly. Size is omitted from some rows. Given values are once, few, many or a class for expanded clones.

j_call clone_size v_call d_call cdr3_nt cdr3_aa
TRBJ2-7 - TRBV5-1 - TGCGCCAGCAGCGAAGACAGCCCTTCCTACGAGCAGTACTTC CASSEDSPSYEQYF
TRBJ1-1 - TRBV6-6 - TGTGCCAGCAGTTCCGCTGTCGGTAATGAAGCTTTCTTT CASSSAVGNEAFF
TRBJ2-4 - TRBV3-1/TRBV3-2 TRBD2 TGTGCCAGCAGCCAAGGTGCGGGAGGAGCCAAAAACATTCAGTACTTC CASSQGAGGAKNIQYF
TRBJ1-6 - TRBV2 TRBD1 TGTGCCAGCAGCCACGGACAGGGCGGGTCACCCCTCCACTTT CASSHGQGGSPLHF
TRBJ2-1 - TRBV4-2 TRBD2 TGTGCCAGCAGCCAAGTGGTTAGCGGGGCCGTCAATGAGCAGTTCTTC CASSQVVSGAVNEQFF
TRBJ2-2 - TRBV9 TRBD2 TGTGCCAGCAGCGCGGCCCGGGGGGGAACCGGGGAGCTGTTTTTT CASSAARGGTGELFF
TRBJ2-7 - TRBV5-4 TRBD2 TGTGCCAGCAGCAAGGGACTAGCGGCGCAGGACTACGAGCAGTACTTC CASSKGLAAQDYEQYF
TRBJ2-7 - TRBV5-6 TRBD2 TGTGCCAGCAGCCGTCTAGCGGGGGGAACCTACGAGCAGTACTTC CASSRLAGGTYEQYF
TRBJ2-2 - TRBV6-5 - TGTGCCACCAGGGGGGGAGCGTCGAACACCGGGGAGCTGTTTTTT CATRGGASNTGELFF
TRBJ2-5 - TRBV5-1 - TGCGCCAGCAGCTTAGGACAGTCCGTCCAAGAGACCCAGTACTTC CASSLGQSVQETQYF
TRBJ1-6 few TRBV20-1 - TGCAGTGCTAGTCAGTTGGCCTCCTATAATTCACCCCTCCACTTT CSASQLASYNSPLHF
TRBJ2-7 few TRBV6-5 TRBD1 TGTGCCAGCAGTACACAGGGGCGGAGAGGCGAGCAGTACTTC CASSTQGRRGEQYF
TRBJ2-2 - TRBV27 TRBD2 TGTGCCAGCAGTTTATCTGGCGGGGGGGGACCAAACACCGGGGAGCTGTTTTTT CASSLSGGGGPNTGELFF
TRBJ2-3 - TRBV11-3 TRBD2 TGTGCCAGCAGCCCGGGTGGTAGCGGGGGTACCACAGATACGCAGTATTTT CASSPGGSGGTTDTQYF
TRBJ2-1 - TRBV7-9 - TGTGCCAGCAGCCTGGGAGGGGGGAGGTCCTACAATGAGCAGTTCTTC CASSLGGGRSYNEQFF
TRBJ2-3 - TRBV27 TRBD2 TGTGCCAGCAGGGAAGGACTAGCGGGGGACCTTACAGATACGCAGTATTTT CASREGLAGDLTDTQYF
TRBJ1-2 few TRBV12-5 TRBD1 TGTGCTAGTGGGGACAGGGGGAAAGGCTACACCTTC CASGDRGKGYTF
TRBJ1-2 - TRBV6-5 - TGTGCCAGCAGCCCACACGACACCGCTAACTATGGCTACACCTTC CASSPHDTANYGYTF
TRBJ2-5 - TRBV20-1 TRBD2 TGCAGTGCTAGTCTAGCGGTGGAGACCCAGTACTTC CSASLAVETQYF
TRBJ2-4 - TRBV7-2 TRBD1 TGTGCCAGCAGCCCGGGACAGGGGCGAGATCAGTACTTC CASSPGQGRDQYF
TRBJ2-5 - TRBV19 - TGTGCCAGTAGCCAGGAAGAGACCCAGTACTTC CASSQEETQYF
TRBJ2-2 - TRBV11-2 TRBD1 TGTGCCAGCAGCTTAGGCAGGGGGTTCACCGGGGAGCTGTTTTTT CASSLGRGFTGELFF
TRBJ1-1 - TRBV5-1 - TGCGCCAGCAGCTGGGGAGGGTTAGCGGCAAACACTGAAGCTTTCTTT CASSWGGLAANTEAFF
TRBJ2-5 - TRBV6-5 - TGTGCCAGCAGGTCGTGGAATAGCCCCCAAGAGACCCAGTACTTC CASRSWNSPQETQYF
TRBJ2-3 once TRBV4-1 - TGCGCCAGCAGCCCCTTTGGATCGGGTGTAAGAACAGATACGCAGTATTTT CASSPFGSGVRTDTQYF
TRBJ2-7 - TRBV6-6 TRBD1 TGTGCCAGCAGTTACTTGGGACAGGGCGACTACGAGCAGTACTTC CASSYLGQGDYEQYF
TRBJ2-3 once TRBV19 TRBD2 TGTGCCAGTAGTGCCCCGAGGGGGACTAGACTTCCAGATACGCAGTATTTT CASSAPRGTRLPDTQYF
TRBJ2-7 - TRBV30 TRBD1 TGTGCCTGGAGTGTACTTCCTGGGACAGGGTTTTGGGAGCAGTACTTC CAWSVLPGTGFWEQYF
TRBJ1-2 - TRBV5-6 - TGTGCCAGCAGCCAGGACAGTTCTATTGGCTACACCTTC CASSQDSSIGYTF
TRBJ2-5 once TRBV7-7 - TGTGCTAGCAGCTTATCAGCGAAAGCAGAGACCCAGTACTTC CASSLSAKAETQYF
TRBJ2-7 - TRBV3-1/TRBV3-2 - TGTGCCAGCAGCCCGAGACGGACGGGAGCCTACGAGCAGTACTTC CASSPRRTGAYEQYF
TRBJ2-1 - TRBV10-3 TRBD2 TGTGCCATCAGTGAGTCCGATACCTCGGGACTAGCGGGAGACAGCTCCTACAATGAGCAGTTCTTC CAISESDTSGLAGDSSYNEQFF
TRBJ1-1 - TRBV24-1 - TGTGCCACCAGTCCGCCGTTTTGCGGTGACAGGCAGAATCAGAACACTGAAGCTTTCTTT CATSPPFCGDRQNQNTEAFF
TRBJ2-1 - TRBV5-1 TRBD2 TGCGCCAGCAGCCCGGGACTAGCGGGGCTATTAAGCTCCTACAATGAGCAGTTCTTC CASSPGLAGLLSSYNEQFF
TRBJ2-1 many TRBV25-1 TRBD2 TGTGCCAGCGACCTCCTAGCGGGAGATGGGAGGTTCTTC CASDLLAGDGRFF
TRBJ2-3 - TRBV5-6 TRBD2 TGTGCCAGCAGCGCCTGGGGGACTAGTTCCGATACGCAGTATTTT CASSAWGTSSDTQYF
TRBJ2-7 few TRBV7-9 TRBD1 TGTGCCAGCAGCTCAGACCTAGGACAGGGGAGCTCCTACGAGCAGTACTTC CASSSDLGQGSSYEQYF